What follows are 25 T cell receptor beta chains derived from one specimen sequenced in a study of T cell responses to AZD1222 COVID-19 vaccine. Some clones are missing from TCRdb's copy, which holds only in-frame ones; the method was immunoSEQ multiplex PCR. Of around 160,000 clones in the sample, about 91% were seen once. The sample in question was peripheral blood, obtained 28 days after the second AZD1222 dose. Source of these receptors: an adult who received the AZD1222 COVID-19 vaccine.

The chain carries TRBV5-1 and TRBJ2-5, with D uncertain. Looked up from germline, CDR1 is SGHRS and CDR2 is YFSETQ. CDR3 size: 12 residues. Trimming stripped 2 bases from V and 5 bases from J, with 7 bases between. The CDR3 region is CASSFAGETQYF. For the CDR3, the DNA is TGCGCCAGCAGCTTTGCAGGCGAGACCCAGTACTTC.

This chain uses TRBV19 with TRBJ1-5; no reliable D call. The CDR3 extends over 13 amino acids. The V gene lost 3 bases and the J gene lost 4 bases, with 7 bases spanning the gap. Germline V gene sequence: CDR1 LNHDA, CDR2 SQIVND (reference sequence). The CDR3 loop is CASSIWVNQPQHF. DNA for the CDR3: TGTGCCAGTAGTATCTGGGTAAATCAGCCCCAGCATTTT.

This clone was found a few times. The junction and the germline gene differ at one end; a read error may be behind it. The J gene is TRBJ1-2, the V gene TRBV7-9, with 7 bases lining up with TRBD1. The CDR3 loop spans 14 amino acids. CDR1 is SEHNR and CDR2 is FQNEAQ in the germline V gene (reference sequence). CDR3 loop: CASSSTGFSPGLLF. CDR3 sequence (DNA): TGTGCCAGCAGCTCGACAGGGTTTAGTCCCGGGCTCTTGTTC.

The chain has TRBV7-8 and TRBJ1-3; D remains unclear. The CDR3 runs to 15 residues. The germline V and J ends were trimmed by 6 bases and 0 bases, with 12 bases remaining between them. Germline V CDR1 and CDR2: SGHVS, FQNEAQ. DNA for the CDR3: TGTGCCAGCAGACTCGGCCGGTCCTCTGGAAACACCATATATTTT. This sequence encodes CASRLGRSSGNTIYF. The full variable domain, in which reference TRBV7-8 and TRBJ1-3 provide the parts outside the CDR3, is GAGVSQSPRYKVAKRGQDVALRCDPISGHVSLFWYQQALGQGPEFLTYFQNEAQLDKSGLPSDRFFAERPEGSVSTLKIQRTQQEDSAVYLCASRLGRSSGNTIYFGEGSWLTVV.

The chain uses TRBV3-1 (or the pseudogene TRBV3-2) and TRBJ2-3; 9 bases fit TRBD2. J was trimmed by 3 bases and V by 5 bases; bases with no gene match: 6. This CDR3 contains 15 residues. The V gene's germline CDR1 is LGHDT and CDR2 YNNKEL (reference sequence). The DNA of the CDR3 is TGTGCCAGCAGCTCGACTAGCGGCGAGACAGATACGCAGTATTTT. Its protein product is CASSSTSGETDTQYF.

The rearrangement uses TRBV6-1 and TRBJ1-6, with unresolved D. V was cut by 0 bases and J by 6 bases, with 9 bases left in between. This CDR3 has 15 residues. The germline CDR1 and CDR2 sequences are MNHNS and SASEGT. CDR3 bases: TGTGCCAGCAGTGAAGCGACGGGTCTTAATTCACCCCTCCACTTT. It encodes CASSEATGLNSPLHF.

This chain joins TRBV5-6 and TRBJ2-1; 7 bases align to TRBD2. Germline values: CDR1 SGHDT, CDR2 YYEEEE. The CDR3 covers 19 residues. With V trimmed by 0 bases and J by 0 bases, 12 bases remained unmatched. The CDR3 loop reads CASSLVFPPRLASYNEQFF. The CDR3 region has the DNA TGTGCCAGCAGCTTGGTATTCCCCCCAAGACTAGCCTCCTACAATGAGCAGTTCTTC.

The rearrangement uses TRBV2 and TRBJ2-5; 9 bases fit TRBD2. V was clipped by 7 bases and J by 3 bases; unmatched bases: 6. From germline, CDR1 is SNHLY and CDR2 FYNNEI. The CDR3 consists of 14 residues. CDR3 sequence reads: CASKSPSGEETQYF. CDR3 DNA: TGTGCCAGCAAGTCTCCTAGCGGGGAAGAGACCCAGTACTTC.

This sequence joins TRBV2 and TRBJ2-7; 9 bases map to TRBD1. The CDR3 is 15 amino acids. J was trimmed by 1 base and V by 10 bases; bases with no gene match: 11. Germline values: CDR1 SNHLY, CDR2 FYNNEI. The CDR3 coding sequence is TGTGCCAACCCAAAGGGACAGGGAGTTTCCTACGAGCAGTACTTC. Its protein product is CANPKGQGVSYEQYF.

The rearrangement joins TRBV19 to TRBJ1-1; a possible D gene is TRBD1 (5 bases). V gave up 4 bases and J gave up 4 bases, with 10 bases separating them. CDR3 length equals 13 residues. The germline V gene encodes CDR1 LNHDA and CDR2 SQIVND (reference sequence). The CDR3 loop is CASSSLGTTEAFF. The CDR3 DNA reads TGTGCCAGTAGTAGTTTGGGGACCACTGAAGCTTTCTTT. The complete variable domain, with remaining parts taken from reference TRBV19 and TRBJ1-1, reads DGGITQSPKYLFRKEGQNVTLSCEQNLNHDAMYWYRQDPGQGLRLIYYSQIVNDFQKGDIAEGYSVSREKKESFPLTVTSAQKNPTAFYLCASSSLGTTEAFFGQGTRLTVV.

The genes are TRBV7-2 and TRBJ2-5; TRBD2 is a possible D gene (6 bases). The CDR3 is 13 amino acids. The ends were cut back, 6 bases at V and 3 bases at J, with 11 bases in the middle. Germline values: CDR1 SGHTA, CDR2 FQGNSA. CDR3 residues: CASRLAGEETQYF. The CDR3 region has the DNA TGTGCCAGCAGACTAGCCGGGGAAGAGACCCAGTACTTC. The variable domain in full, completed from reference TRBV7-2 and TRBJ2-5, reads GAGVSQSPSNKVTEKGKDVELRCDPISGHTALYWYRQSLGQGLEFLIYFQGNSAPDKSGLPSDRFSAERTGGSVSTLTIQRTQQEDSAVYLCASRLAGEETQYFGPGTRLLVL.

The chain is built from TRBV19 and TRBJ2-3; D may be TRBD1 or TRBD2 (5 bases each). The V and J ends lost 3 bases and 0 bases respectively, with 13 bases between them. The CDR3 is 16 residues long. CDR1 is LNHDA and CDR2 is SQIVND in the germline V gene (reference sequence). Here the CDR3 reads CASSIGADPSTDTQYF. The CDR3 DNA sequence: TGTGCCAGTAGTATCGGGGCGGATCCTAGCACAGATACGCAGTATTTT.

Notes on this clone: Other DNA sequences in the same sample also yield this CDR3. The rearrangement uses TRBV27 and TRBJ1-2; 7 bases agree with TRBD1. V trimming: 0 bases; J trimming: 8 bases; junction bases outside the gene matches: 3. This CDR3 has 13 residues. CDR1 and CDR2 (germline): MNHEY, SMNVEV (reference sequence). The chain's CDR3 is CASSLSGGGGYTF. CDR3 nucleotides: TGTGCCAGCAGTTTATCAGGGGGCGGCGGCTACACCTTC.

V usage is TRBV7-9 and J usage is TRBJ1-1; D uncertain. The CDR3 is made up of 12 amino acids. Per germline, CDR1 SEHNR and CDR2 FQNEAQ (reference sequence). Trimming removed 5 bases from V and 6 bases from J, with 10 bases in between. In DNA, the CDR3 is TGTGCCAGCAGCGAAGGGAGCCCTGAAGCTTTCTTT. Translated: CASSEGSPEAFF.

The chain has TRBV10-2 and TRBJ2-7; D may be TRBD2 (5 bases). This CDR3 region has 12 residues. Per the germline V gene, CDR1 is WSHSY and CDR2 is SAAADI. Trimming shortened V by 9 bases and J by 2 bases, and 11 bases separated the two germline ends. The CDR3 DNA reads TGCGCCAGTGGACCCGGGGCCTACGAGCAGTACTTC. Its translation: CASGPGAYEQYF.

The chain links TRBV7-2 to TRBJ2-2, with 7 bases that match TRBD2. Germline V gene lookup returns CDR1 SGHTA and CDR2 FQGNSA. The CDR3 covers 14 residues. Trimming removed 8 bases from V and 0 bases from J; junction bases left unmatched: 3. The CDR3 DNA sequence: TGTGCCAGCGGGGACTATACGAACACCGGGGAGCTGTTTTTT. Protein product: CASGDYTNTGELFF.

The chain carries TRBV20-1 and TRBJ2-2; D unclear. V lost 3 bases and J 6 bases, leaving 5 bases between the germline ends. Germline V gene sequence: CDR1 DFQATT, CDR2 SNEGSKA (reference sequence). The CDR3 runs to 11 residues. CDR3 DNA: TGCAGTGCTAGCGGGCCCGGGGAGCTGTTTTTT. Translation: CSASGPGELFF.

The chain joins TRBV18 to TRBJ1-2; D unresolved. From germline, CDR1 is KGHSH and CDR2 LQKENI. Trimming took off 3 bases at V and 7 bases at J, with 24 bases between the two ends. The CDR3 sequence is 17 residues long. The CDR3 spells CASSPLTGSTIYRGYTF. The DNA for the CDR3 is TGTGCCAGCTCACCTCTGACCGGGAGTACTATCTATCGTGGCTACACCTTC.

The V and J genes are TRBV9 and TRBJ1-1; a possible D gene is TRBD1 (5 bases). Per germline, CDR1 SGDLS and CDR2 YYNGEE. CDR3 length: 15 amino acids. Trimming stripped 4 bases from V and 2 bases from J, with 15 bases between. In nucleotides, the CDR3 is TGTGCCAGCAGCTCCCAGTGGGACTTAAACACTGAAGCTTTCTTT. Protein: CASSSQWDLNTEAFF.

The sample holds a few counts of this clone. The chain combines TRBV4-2 with TRBJ2-7, with D unclear. Germline V lookup: CDR1 LGHNA, CDR2 YNFKEQ. The V end was cut by 5 bases, the J end by 4 bases, with 18 bases between. This CDR3 is built from 15 residues. This CDR3 is CASSSRIKDYYEQYF. The DNA of the CDR3 is TGTGCCAGCAGCTCGCGCATTAAGGATTATTACGAGCAGTACTTC.

The V call is TRBV11-2, the J call TRBJ2-7; tentatively, D is TRBD1 or TRBD2 (5 bases each). The CDR3 is 15 amino acids. V lost 5 bases to trimming and J lost 2 bases, with 16 bases between them. The germline gives CDR1 SGHAT, CDR2 FQNNGV. As DNA, the CDR3 is TGTGCCAGCAGCCTGAACCGGGACGCCACCTACGAGCAGTACTTC. It codes for CASSLNRDATYEQYF.

The chain is built from TRBV7-2 and TRBJ1-4, with D possibly matching TRBD1 (5 bases). The V gene's germline CDR1 is SGHTA and CDR2 FQGNSA. V shed 5 bases and J shed 3 bases, with 10 bases lying between them. The CDR3 has 14 amino acids. CDR3 nucleotide sequence: TGTGCCAGCAGCCCCAGGGTGGCTAATGAAAAACTGTTTTTT. Amino acid sequence: CASSPRVANEKLFF. Drawing the rest from reference TRBV7-2 and TRBJ1-4, the complete variable domain is GAGVSQSPSNKVTEKGKDVELRCDPISGHTALYWYRQSLGQGLEFLIYFQGNSAPDKSGLPSDRFSAERTGGSVSTLTIQRTQQEDSAVYLCASSPRVANEKLFFGSGTQLSVL.

This clone rates as medium-sized. This chain links TRBV6-4 with TRBJ2-2, with TRBD2 matching 8 bases. After removal of 2 bases from V and 1 base from J, the junction contained 0 bases not matched to a gene. This CDR3 spans 15 amino acids. Germline lookup yields CDR1 MRHNA and CDR2 SNTAGT. The CDR3 loop is CASSDTSGNTGELFF. For the CDR3, the DNA is TGTGCCAGCAGTGACACTAGCGGGAACACCGGGGAGCTGTTTTTT.

The chain employs TRBV9 and TRBJ1-5; no firm D call. Trimming pared 0 bases from V and 0 bases from J, leaving 7 bases between. The CDR3 has 15 residues. Per the germline V gene, CDR1 is SGDLS and CDR2 is YYNGEE. The DNA of the CDR3 is TGTGCCAGCAGCGTAGAGGGATATAGCAATCAGCCCCAGCATTTT. It translates to CASSVEGYSNQPQHF.

This clone was detected only a few times. The rearrangement links TRBV7-2 to TRBJ1-2; 7 nucleotides align to TRBD1. The CDR3 runs 15 residues. Per germline, CDR1 SGHTA and CDR2 FQGNSA. V dropped 1 base and J dropped 8; count of bases not matched to a gene: 10. This CDR3 reads CASSLDWDRPGGYTF. The CDR3 DNA is TGTGCCAGCAGCTTAGATTGGGACAGACCGGGAGGCTACACCTTC.